Each of the 8 T cell receptor beta chains below was sequenced from the same sample in a study of cytotoxic CD8 clonotypes in ibrutinib-treated CLL. Sequenced by immunoSEQ multiplex PCR; TCRdb stores in-frame clones only, minus some. The repertoire consists of approximately 70,000 clones, with 80% occurring once and the leading ten covering 6% to 9%. Specimen: PBMCs, collected at disease progression, from a patient treated with ibrutinib. All receptors come from a human donor with chronic lymphocytic leukemia.

The chain links TRBV30 to TRBJ2-7, with D maybe TRBD2 (6 bases). Germline values: CDR1 GTSNPN, CDR2 SVGIG (reference sequence). This CDR3 has 15 amino acids. V dropped 0 bases and J dropped 2 bases, with 14 bases sitting between them. The CDR3 region is CAWSVQAGPAYEQYF. The CDR3 DNA is TGTGCCTGGAGTGTACAGGCGGGGCCAGCCTACGAGCAGTACTTC.

This clone was seen only once. The J gene is TRBJ1-5, the V gene TRBV5-1, with no clear D. This CDR3 contains 15 residues. Germline assignment: CDR1 SGHRS and CDR2 YFSETQ. The V gene lost 2 bases and the J gene lost 0 bases, with 9 bases spanning the gap. The CDR3 coding sequence is TGCGCCAGCAGCTTCTCCGGAAATAGCAATCAGCCCCAGCATTTT. It yields the protein CASSFSGNSNQPQHF.

This clone was found once. The chain carries TRBV7-8 and TRBJ2-5; 10 nucleotides match TRBD2. Germline trimming cut 5 bases from V and 4 bases from J; bases unmatched to any gene: 10. CDR1 is SGHVS, CDR2 FQNEAQ, per germline. The CDR3 loop spans 16 amino acids. CDR3 nucleotides: TGTGCCAGCAGCCCACGGATAGCGGGGGGTCGAGAGACCCAGTACTTC. Translating it yields CASSPRIAGGRETQYF.

This clone was detected only a few times. This chain joins TRBV5-6 and TRBJ1-3; D not certain. V lost 0 bases to trimming and J lost 4 bases, with 2 bases between them. The germline V gene has CDR1 SGHDT and CDR2 YYEEEE. The length of the CDR3 is 12 residues. This CDR3 reads CASSLGGNTIYF. In DNA form, the CDR3 reads TGTGCCAGCAGCTTGGGCGGAAACACCATATATTTT.

The chain carries TRBV28 and TRBJ1-5; D gene unclear. The CDR3 has 15 residues. V dropped 8 bases and J dropped 7 bases, with 21 bases sitting between them. Germline V gene data show CDR1 as MDHEN and CDR2 as SYDVKM. CDR3 sequence reads: CASASKGPTRQPQHF. For the CDR3, the DNA is TGTGCCAGCGCGTCAAAAGGGCCTACTAGGCAGCCCCAGCATTTT. Based on the CDR3 plus reference TRBV28 and TRBJ1-5, the full variable domain is DVKVTQSSRYLVKRTGEKVFLECVQDMDHENMFWYRQDPGLGLRLIYFSYDVKMKEKGDIPEGYSVSREKKERFSLILESASTNQTSMYLCASASKGPTRQPQHFGDGTRLSIL.

This chain uses TRBV28 with TRBJ1-3; TRBD1 aligns across 8 bases. Germline CDR1 MDHEN, CDR2 SYDVKM. Germline trimming cut 6 bases from V and 0 bases from J; bases unmatched to any gene: 7. CDR3 length equals 16 residues. Here the CDR3 reads CASSMTGDLSGNTIYF. The CDR3, as DNA: TGTGCCAGCAGCATGACAGGGGATCTCTCTGGAAACACCATATATTTT.

J is TRBJ2-3 and V is TRBV18, with D maybe TRBD2 (7 bases). Germline V gene data show CDR1 as KGHSH and CDR2 as LQKENI. The CDR3 runs 17 residues. V lost 2 bases, J lost 0 bases, and 15 bases lay in between. This CDR3 reads CASSPRASGQSTDTQYF. In DNA, the CDR3 is TGTGCCAGCTCACCAAGGGCTAGCGGACAGAGCACAGATACGCAGTATTTT.

The gene calls are TRBV18 and TRBJ1-3, with D tentatively TRBD1 (6 bases). With 2 bases removed from V and 3 bases from J, the gap between germline ends came to 17 bases. This CDR3 is built from 17 residues. The germline CDR1 and CDR2 sequences are KGHSH and LQKENI. CDR3 coding DNA: TGTGCCAGCTCACCAGCGGCCGGGGGCCTATTTGGAAACACCATATATTTT. Translating gives CASSPAAGGLFGNTIYF.